One sample yielded the 12 T cell receptor beta chains listed below, sequenced in a study of blood T cell repertoires in COVID-19. Measured with immunoSEQ multiplex PCR; TCRdb has only the in-frame clones, and not every one. The repertoire consists of some 38,000 clones, with approximately 80% occurring once and the leading ten covering 9% to 10%. The sample comprised peripheral blood. These TCRs come from a man aged 55-75 years in a cohort sampled during active COVID-19.

V and J are TRBV5-8 and TRBJ2-1, with TRBD2 matching 7 bases. The CDR3 extends over 15 amino acids. Losses at the gene ends were 1 base for V and 3 bases for J; bases not matched to a gene: 4. CDR1 is SGHTS, CDR2 YDEGEE, per germline. CDR3 DNA: TGTGCCAGCAGCTTGCGGCCTAGCGGCTACAATGAGCAGTTCTTC. Protein product: CASSLRPSGYNEQFF.

This clone was counted a single time. The V gene is TRBV28, the J gene TRBJ1-5; the match to TRBD1 covers 8 bases. Germline V CDR1 and CDR2: MDHEN, SYDVKM. CDR3 size: 15 residues. V trimming: 3 bases; J trimming: 6 bases; junction bases outside the gene matches: 7. CDR3 protein: CASSFGQGRSQPQHF. The CDR3 DNA reads as TGTGCCAGCAGTTTTGGACAGGGCCGGAGTCAGCCCCAGCATTTT.

The chain recombines TRBV9 with TRBJ1-4, with D possibly TRBD1 on 5 matching bases. Trimming removed 0 bases at V and 11 bases at J, with 17 bases between. Germline values: CDR1 SGDLS, CDR2 YYNGEE. The length of the CDR3 is 15 residues. The CDR3 DNA reads TGTGCCAGCAGCGTAGAAAGCTCCCGGGGGGAGAAACTGTTTTTT. Amino acid sequence: CASSVESSRGEKLFF.

J is TRBJ1-1 and V is TRBV4-1; possible D gene TRBD1, 6 bases. Germline lookup yields CDR1 MGHRA and CDR2 YSYEKL. The V end was cut by 4 bases, the J end by 0 bases, with 15 bases between. The CDR3 runs to 16 residues. The CDR3 sequence: CASSLARGSMNTEAFF. The CDR3 DNA follows: TGCGCCAGCAGCCTCGCCAGGGGCTCCATGAACACTGAAGCTTTCTTT.

V and J are TRBV10-3 and TRBJ1-1; 10 nucleotides align to TRBD1. From germline, CDR1 is ENHRY and CDR2 SYGVKD. The CDR3 runs 15 residues. The V gene end was trimmed by 7 bases and the J gene end by 3 bases; junction bases not matched to a gene: 8. DNA of the CDR3: TGTGCCATCACTAGGACAGGGGGTTTGGACACTGAAGCTTTCTTT. Translated: CAITRTGGLDTEAFF.

The chain carries TRBV6-5 and TRBJ1-5; 8 positions match TRBD1. CDR3 size: 13 residues. The germline gives CDR1 MNHEY, CDR2 SVGAGI. V gave up 2 bases and J gave up 9 bases; unmatched junction bases: 3. CDR3 in DNA: TGTGCCAGCAGTTACGGGACAGGCTGGCCCCAGCATTTT. As protein: CASSYGTGWPQHF.

The CDR3 region has the DNA TGTGCCAGTCGCCCTGGGGGTCTGACCCCGGAGGGAGAAGGTGTGGAGACCCAGTACTTC. Amino acid sequence: CASRPGGLTPEGEGVETQYF. V gene TRBV19 combines with J gene TRBJ2-5; TRBD2 might be the D (6 bases). CDR1 is LNHDA, CDR2 SQIVND, per germline (reference sequence). V was cut by 8 bases and J by 5 bases, with 36 bases left in between. The CDR3 runs 20 residues.

Concerning this clone itself: The junction departs from the called germline gene at one end, perhaps through a read error. The chain links TRBV28 to TRBJ2-3, with 7 nucleotides matching TRBD2. CDR3 length: 15 amino acids. Germline V CDR1 and CDR2: MDHEN, SYDVKM. CDR3: CASCLGGRVRDTQYF. In DNA form, the CDR3 reads TGTGCCAGCTGTTTGGGGGGGAGGGTTCGGGATACGCAGTATTTT.

V gene TRBV6-5 combines with J gene TRBJ2-7, with 8 bases identical to TRBD1. CDR3 length: 14 amino acids. The germline CDR1 and CDR2 sequences are MNHEY and SVGAGI. V lost 6 bases, J lost 2 bases, and 6 bases stayed unmatched. The DNA for the CDR3 is TGTGCCAGCAGGTTCGGCAGGGGGCCCTACGAGCAGTACTTC. Protein: CASRFGRGPYEQYF.

The chain couples TRBV6-5 to TRBJ2-7; unclear D gene. Between the trimmed V and J ends, which lost 4 bases and 3 bases, there was a span of 7 bases. CDR1 is MNHEY and CDR2 is SVGAGI in the germline V gene. The CDR3 consists of 12 residues. CDR3 sequence: CASSSHIYEQYF. The CDR3 bases are TGTGCCAGCAGTTCCCACATCTACGAGCAGTACTTC.

The gene calls are TRBV13 and TRBJ2-7, with 9 bases matching TRBD1. Germline-derived CDR1 and CDR2 are PRHDT and FYEKMQ (reference sequence). CDR3 size: 15 residues. The ends lost 0 bases at V and 4 bases at J; junction bases unmatched: 4. The CDR3 DNA follows: TGTGCCAGCAGCTTAGGGACAGGGGGGTTATACGAGCAGTACTTC. Translated: CASSLGTGGLYEQYF.

For the CDR3, the DNA is TGCGCCAGCAGCCAAGTAGCCGCCTCCTACGAGCAGTACTTC. This codes for CASSQVAASYEQYF. The rearrangement links TRBV4-1 to TRBJ2-7; the D is unclear. V lost 1 base, J lost 0 bases, and 7 bases lay in between. CDR1 and CDR2 from the germline V gene are MGHRA and YSYEKL. This CDR3 region has 14 residues.